This T cell receptor (beta chain) was observed in a study of technical replicates of blood from several donors (TCRdb year 2017). Reading from cysteine to phenylalanine, the CDR3 counts 11 amino acids. Only the CDR3 DNA is retained, 33 bases long and in frame from the first base. For CDR1 and CDR2, the germline V gene lists SGHVS and FNYEAQ. The V and J ends are trimmed by 5 bases and 9 bases, leaving 8 bases between them. The method was the immunoSEQ multiplex PCR assay. What TCRdb holds here is the immuneACCESS table cut down to in-frame rearrangements. Part of the clones is not present; checked against another copy, under half of the missing clones reflect an unresolved V gene, and the others are unexplained. The sample table records some 68,000 clones; about nine tenths of these occur just once. The ten largest make up over 0.3% of the sample. This clone was seen a single time. What antigen it recognizes has not been identified. No base quality information exists; no much larger clone differs at one position.

The sequence was obtained from a human donor in good health. Sequenced: T cells isolated from PBMCs. The rearrangement joined TRBV7-6 to TRBJ2-1, and TRBD2 may be the D gene, going by 5 matching bases. The CDR3 here reads CASSGSGEQFF. In nucleotides, the sequence is TGTGCCAGCAGCGGGAGCGGTGAGCAGTTCTTC.